Shown below are 21 T cell receptor beta chains from a single sample sequenced in a study of cytomegalovirus exposure and HLA in healthy donors. PCR was performed using 60 Vbeta and 13 Jbeta primers. Libraries were prepared by immunoSEQ multiplex PCR; TCRdb keeps only in-frame clonotypes and omits some of them. Seen here are 130,000 or so clones, roughly 8.3% observed once, and the top ten hold around 5.5%. Input material: PBMCs. These receptors were taken from a man between 35 and 55 years old in good health and CMV-seronegative.

The chain combines TRBV11-2 with TRBJ1-5, with 10 bases lining up with TRBD1. The CDR3 extends over 15 amino acids. Germline CDR1 SGHAT, CDR2 FQNNGV. With 3 bases clipped from V and 4 bases from J, the junction kept 3 bases outside the gene matches. CDR3 sequence: CASSFGQGGNQPQHF. In DNA, the CDR3 is TGTGCCAGCAGCTTCGGACAGGGGGGAAATCAGCCCCAGCATTTT.

The sample holds a few counts of this clone. The J gene is TRBJ1-2, the V gene TRBV10-2; D remains ambiguous. Trimming removed 2 bases from V and 0 bases from J, with 4 bases in between. Germline CDR1 WSHSY, CDR2 SAAADI. The CDR3 consists of 13 residues. As DNA, the CDR3 is TGCGCCAGCAGTGAGGCAGCTAACTATGGCTACACCTTC. This translates into CASSEAANYGYTF.

J is TRBJ1-2 and V is TRBV6-5; TRBD1 is a possible D gene (5 bases). There are 14 residues in the CDR3. From germline, CDR1 is MNHEY and CDR2 SVGAGI. The V and J ends lost 2 bases and 8 bases respectively, with 15 bases between them. CDR3 in amino acids: CASSYQGETDGYTF. CDR3 DNA: TGTGCCAGCAGTTACCAAGGGGAAACGGACGGCTACACCTTC.

This sequence joins TRBV5-4 and TRBJ2-2, with 7 bases that match TRBD2. The CDR3 extends over 16 amino acids. Germline values: CDR1 SGHNT, CDR2 YYREEE (reference sequence). V dropped 6 bases and J dropped 1; count of bases not matched to a gene: 9. The CDR3: CASNRWEGGNTGELFF. In DNA, the CDR3 is TGTGCCAGCAACCGGTGGGAGGGAGGGAACACCGGGGAGCTGTTTTTT.

This clone was seen more than once but under ten times. The V and J genes are TRBV13 and TRBJ2-7, with TRBD1 matching 8 bases. The CDR3 has 14 amino acids. The germline V gene has CDR1 PRHDT and CDR2 FYEKMQ (reference sequence). V lost 6 bases to trimming and J lost 3 bases; unmatched junction nucleotides: 7. The CDR3 sequence: CASSRGTGGYEQYF. CDR3 DNA sequence: TGTGCCAGCAGTCGGGGGACAGGAGGCTACGAGCAGTACTTC.

This clone came up a few times. This chain links TRBV29-1 with TRBJ1-1; D ambiguous. V was trimmed by 4 bases and J by 4 bases, leaving 7 bases between them. Germline V gene lookup returns CDR1 SQVTM and CDR2 ANQGSEA. The CDR3 has 11 residues. This chain's CDR3 is CSVGGSTEAFF. The CDR3 nucleotides read TGCAGCGTTGGAGGGAGCACTGAAGCTTTCTTT.

A few counts support this clone. The chain uses TRBV7-2 and TRBJ2-1; D might be TRBD1 (5 bases). V gave up 5 bases and J gave up 5 bases, with 25 bases separating them. The germline V gene encodes CDR1 SGHTA and CDR2 FQGNSA. This CDR3 is built from 18 residues. The CDR3 loop is CASSLTFFRRVKDNEQFF. The CDR3 bases are TGTGCCAGCAGCCTGACTTTCTTTCGCAGGGTGAAGGACAATGAGCAGTTCTTC.

This clone was seen only a few times. The chain employs TRBV6-5 and TRBJ1-6; unclear D gene. Trimming shortened V by 4 bases and J by 0 bases, and 10 bases separated the two germline ends. CDR3 length equals 16 residues. Germline CDR1 is MNHEY and CDR2 is SVGAGI. The CDR3 region is CASSFTFSSYNSPLHF. CDR3 coding DNA: TGTGCCAGCAGTTTCACCTTTAGCTCCTATAATTCACCCCTCCACTTT.

V gene TRBV7-2 combines with J gene TRBJ2-3; 7 bases map to TRBD2. The CDR3 sequence is 14 residues long. V gave up 5 bases and J gave up 2 bases; unmatched junction bases: 4. Germline loops: CDR1 SGHTA, CDR2 FQGNSA. As DNA, the CDR3 is TGTGCCAGCAGCACGGGACTAAACACAGATACGCAGTATTTT. Encoded protein: CASSTGLNTDTQYF.

The table lists this clone with a count of one. An end of the junction differs from the germline gene, which may be a read error. This chain links TRBV10-3 with TRBJ1-6; 9 positions agree with TRBD1. Germline assignment: CDR1 ENHRY and CDR2 SYGVKD. CDR3 length equals 12 residues. The CDR3 is CAGGQGDSPLNF. CDR3 nucleotide sequence: TGTGCCGGGGGACAGGGTGATTCACCCCTCAACTTT.

This clone was seen a handful of times. CDR3 loop: CASSQRQGSGANVLTF. The CDR3 DNA sequence: TGTGCCAGCAGCCAAAGGCAGGGGTCCGGGGCCAACGTCCTGACTTTC. The chain has TRBV14 and TRBJ2-6; possible D gene TRBD1, 6 bases. Germline V gene data show CDR1 as SGHDN and CDR2 as FVKESK. V was clipped by 2 bases and J by 4 bases, with 12 bases between them. The CDR3 is made up of 16 amino acids. Full variable domain (remainder filled in from reference TRBV14 and TRBJ2-6): EAGVTQFPSHSVIEKGQTVTLRCDPISGHDNLYWYRRVMGKEIKFLLHFVKESKQDESGMPNNRFLAERTGGTYSTLKVQPAELEDSGVYFCASSQRQGSGANVLTFGAGSRLTVL.

V is TRBV9 and J is TRBJ1-5, with D unresolved. Germline lookup yields CDR1 SGDLS and CDR2 YYNGEE. V shed 0 bases and J shed 3 bases, with 7 bases lying between them. The CDR3 spans 14 residues. The CDR3 reads CASSVGDTNQPQHF. The CDR3 nucleotides are TGTGCCAGCAGCGTAGGAGACACCAATCAGCCCCAGCATTTT.

This clone was observed a handful of times. This chain connects TRBV7-3 to TRBJ2-5; a weak D match, TRBD2 (7 bases). Germline CDR1 reads SGHTA; CDR2 reads FQGTGA. V lost 5 bases and J lost 1, with 14 bases in between. The CDR3 length is 15 residues. The CDR3 nucleotides are TGTGCCAGCAGCCCAAGGGGAGGGGGCCAAGAGACCCAGTACTTC. Translating it yields CASSPRGGGQETQYF.

This clone was counted between two and nine times. CDR3 loop: CASSPVQGQPQHF. The CDR3 DNA reads as TGTGCCAGCAGTCCAGTACAGGGACAGCCCCAGCATTTT. This sequence joins TRBV6-1 and TRBJ1-5, with D perhaps matching TRBD1 (6 bases). Trimming shortened V by 5 bases and J by 7 bases, and 12 bases separated the two germline ends. Germline CDR1 and CDR2: MNHNS and SASEGT. The CDR3 is 13 residues long.

The V gene is TRBV6-1, the J gene TRBJ1-5, with a possible D match to TRBD1 (6 bases). The CDR3 is 15 residues long. The V end was cut by 2 bases, the J end by 4 bases, with 12 bases between. Germline V lookup: CDR1 MNHNS, CDR2 SASEGT. CDR3 region: CASSEWGQRNQPQHF. Here the CDR3 DNA reads TGTGCCAGCAGTGAATGGGGGCAAAGAAATCAGCCCCAGCATTTT.

The chain combines TRBV19 with TRBJ2-1, with 7 bases aligning to TRBD1. Germline CDR1 reads LNHDA; CDR2 reads SQIVND (reference sequence). After removal of 9 bases from V and 3 bases from J, the junction contained 8 bases not matched to a gene. This CDR3 comprises 14 residues. CDR3 loop: CASRGRGIYNEQFF. CDR3 sequence (DNA): TGTGCCAGCCGGGGCAGGGGGATCTACAATGAGCAGTTCTTC. Full variable domain (remainder filled in from reference TRBV19 and TRBJ2-1): DGGITQSPKYLFRKEGQNVTLSCEQNLNHDAMYWYRQDPGQGLRLIYYSQIVNDFQKGDIAEGYSVSREKKESFPLTVTSAQKNPTAFYLCASRGRGIYNEQFFGPGTRLTVL.

The chain carries TRBV6-5 and TRBJ1-2; the D is unclear. V was trimmed by 0 bases and J by 5 bases, leaving 13 bases between them. The CDR3 contains 15 residues. Germline V CDR1 and CDR2: MNHEY, SVGAGI. As DNA, the CDR3 is TGTGCCAGCAGTTACTCAAAGGGAGGAAGGTATGGCTACACCTTC. It yields the protein CASSYSKGGRYGYTF.

This clone was detected only a few times. The V and J genes are TRBV7-6 and TRBJ2-7; 8 bases map to TRBD1. In germline, CDR1 is SGHVS, CDR2 FNYEAQ. The CDR3 covers 15 residues. Unmatched junction bases numbered 7, after V lost 1 base and J lost 5 bases. CDR3 protein: CASSLDRQGLDEQYF. CDR3 sequence (DNA): TGTGCCAGCAGCTTAGATCGACAGGGGCTAGACGAGCAGTACTTC.

The chain links TRBV5-6 to TRBJ2-3; 7 bases line up with TRBD1. The CDR3 totals 16 residues. After removal of 3 bases from V and 4 bases from J, the junction contained 11 bases not matched to a gene. The germline gives CDR1 SGHDT, CDR2 YYEEEE. This CDR3 reads CASSSWDSGIPDTQYF. CDR3 sequence (DNA): TGTGCCAGCAGCTCCTGGGACAGTGGGATTCCAGATACGCAGTATTTT.

The chain has TRBV4-1 and TRBJ2-7; 8 nucleotides agree with TRBD1. Germline V gives CDR1 MGHRA, CDR2 YSYEKL. The trim removed 4 bases at V and 4 bases at J, leaving 6 bases unmatched. The CDR3 is 14 residues long. The CDR3 nucleotides read TGCGCCAGCAGCCGAGGGACAGGAAAATACGAGCAGTACTTC. Amino acids: CASSRGTGKYEQYF.

CDR3 amino acids: CASSLEWYGYTF. CDR3 nucleotides: TGTGCCAGCAGTTTGGAGTGGTATGGCTACACCTTC. V usage is TRBV28 and J usage is TRBJ1-2; D unresolved. Trimming pared 3 bases from V and 5 bases from J, leaving 7 bases between. The CDR3 loop spans 12 amino acids. From germline, CDR1 is MDHEN and CDR2 SYDVKM.